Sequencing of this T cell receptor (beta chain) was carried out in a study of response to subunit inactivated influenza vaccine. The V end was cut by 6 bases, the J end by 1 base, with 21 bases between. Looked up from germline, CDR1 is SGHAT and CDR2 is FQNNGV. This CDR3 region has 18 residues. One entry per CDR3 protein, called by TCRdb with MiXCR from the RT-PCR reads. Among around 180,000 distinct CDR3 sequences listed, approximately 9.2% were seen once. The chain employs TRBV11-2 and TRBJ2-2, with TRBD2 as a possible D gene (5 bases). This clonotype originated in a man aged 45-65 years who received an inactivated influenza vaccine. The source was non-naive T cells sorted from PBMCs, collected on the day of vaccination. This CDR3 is CASSLLSKIRGNTGELFF. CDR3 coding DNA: TGTGCCAGCAGTTTACTTAGTAAAATCCGGGGGAACACCGGGGAGCTGTTTTTT.